The next 23 T cell receptor beta chains were all read from a single sample in a study of T cells in Graves' hyperthyroidism and ophthalmopathy. Amplification of TCR beta CDR3 regions used RNA as the template. An initial round of RT-PCR targeting the TCR CDR3 relied on the HTBI primer set. From the multiplex PCR reads, TCRdb called clonotypes with MiXCR, one entry per CDR3 protein. The sample has approximately 630,000 distinct CDR3 sequences; around 16% are singletons. The sequenced material came from blood. These TCRs come from a woman aged 25 to 39 with Graves' hyperthyroidism.

The J gene is TRBJ2-7, the V gene TRBV5-1, with D perhaps being TRBD1 or TRBD2 (6 bases each). Germline assignment: CDR1 SGHRS and CDR2 YFSETQ. The CDR3 is 18 residues long. V was trimmed by 0 bases and J by 2 bases, leaving 21 bases between them. The CDR3 here is CASSLASTGGRGAYEQYF. The CDR3 region has the DNA TGCGCCAGCAGCTTGGCGTCGACGGGTGGTAGGGGGGCCTACGAGCAGTACTTC.

This clonotype was seen many times. The chain is built from TRBV28 and TRBJ2-1; D unresolved. The CDR3 length is 13 residues. Trimming pared 6 bases from V and 0 bases from J, leaving 6 bases between. The germline CDR1 and CDR2 sequences are MDHEN and SYDVKM. The CDR3 bases are TGTGCCAGCAGACAGAGCTCCTACAATGAGCAGTTCTTC. It yields the protein CASRQSSYNEQFF. The full variable domain, completed using reference TRBV28 and TRBJ2-1, is DVKVTQSSRYLVKRTGEKVFLECVQDMDHENMFWYRQDPGLGLRLIYFSYDVKMKEKGDIPEGYSVSREKKERFSLILESASTNQTSMYLCASRQSSYNEQFFGPGTRLTVL.

In DNA, the CDR3 is TGCGCCAGCAGCCCAGGGACCATCAACTCCTACGAGCAGTACTTC. Protein sequence: CASSPGTINSYEQYF. The chain has TRBV5-1 and TRBJ2-7, with D perhaps given as TRBD1 or TRBD2 (5 bases each). There are 15 residues in the CDR3. V lost 4 bases to trimming and J lost 0 bases, with 14 bases between them. CDR1 is SGHRS and CDR2 is YFSETQ in the germline V gene. Complete variable domain (other parts from reference TRBV5-1 and TRBJ2-7): KAGVTQTPRYLIKTRGQQVTLSCSPISGHRSVSWYQQTPGQGLQFLFEYFSETQRNKGNFPGRFSGRQFSNSRSEMNVSTLELGDSALYLCASSPGTINSYEQYFGPGTRLTVT.

This clonotype was recorded many times. The chain is built from TRBV27 and TRBJ2-4; tentative D call: TRBD1 (6 bases). Trimming took off 5 bases at V and 3 bases at J, with 17 bases between the two ends. Germline CDR1 MNHEY, CDR2 SMNVEV (reference sequence). The CDR3 runs 16 residues. The CDR3 is CASSTLRTEGKNIQYF. CDR3 nucleotide sequence: TGTGCCAGCAGTACCCTTCGGACAGAGGGCAAAAACATTCAGTACTTC.

Remarks on this clonotype: It may be a read error: a sequence one base away is much more abundant. The chain has TRBV12-3 or TRBV12-4 and TRBJ1-1, with D uncertain. CDR3 length equals 13 residues. With 2 bases removed from V and 4 bases from J, the gap between germline ends came to 8 bases. DNA for the CDR3: TGTGCCAGCAGTTTATCGGCCATCACTGAAGCTTTCTTT. Amino acids: CASSLSAITEAFF.

This clonotype was counted a few times. The J gene is TRBJ2-5, the V gene TRBV12-3 or TRBV12-4; D possibly corresponds to TRBD1 (5 bases). This CDR3 is 16 amino acids long. V lost 5 bases and J lost 4, with 20 bases in between. This CDR3 reads CASSTQQGRSRETQYF. Here the CDR3 DNA reads TGTGCCAGCAGTACCCAGCAGGGAAGGAGTCGAGAGACCCAGTACTTC.

The table lists this clonotype with a few counts. The V gene is TRBV20-1, the J gene TRBJ2-4; no reliable D call. V lost 0 bases and J lost 9, with 9 bases in between. CDR3 length: 12 amino acids. Germline V gene data show CDR1 as DFQATT and CDR2 as SNEGSKA (reference sequence). Written as DNA, the CDR3 is TGCAGTGCTAGAGATGAACTAAGCATTCAGTACTTC. Translating gives CSARDELSIQYF.

As concerns this clonotype: It may be a read error: a sequence one base away is much more abundant. The missing conserved phenylalanine or tryptophan at the end of this CDR3 makes a read error likely. V and J are TRBV7-2 and TRBJ2-1; 13 bases fit TRBD2. CDR3 length: 16 amino acids. Germline loops: CDR1 SGHTA, CDR2 FQGNSA. V trimming: 5 bases; J trimming: 2 bases; junction bases outside the gene matches: 3. The CDR3 loop is CASSQTSGRAYNEQFL. Here the CDR3 DNA reads TGTGCCAGCAGCCAAACTAGCGGGAGGGCCTACAATGAGCAGTTCCTC.

Many counts were recorded for this clonotype. V and J are TRBV7-2 and TRBJ2-7, with D possibly matching TRBD2 (6 bases). The CDR3 has 14 residues. The V gene lost 3 bases and the J gene lost 3 bases, with 12 bases spanning the gap. CDR1 is SGHTA, CDR2 FQGNSA, per germline. DNA for the CDR3: TGTGCCAGCAGCTTGCCTAGCGCGAACTACGAGCAGTACTTC. It is translated as CASSLPSANYEQYF.

The sample holds many counts of this clonotype. The chain couples TRBV12-3 or TRBV12-4 to TRBJ1-1; 7 bases are a match to TRBD1. The J segment lost 5 bases and the V segment lost 6 bases, leaving 12 bases of the junction unmatched. This CDR3 has 15 amino acids. CDR3 residues: CASSYQPPTGTEAFF. DNA of the CDR3: TGTGCCAGCAGCTATCAACCCCCGACAGGGACTGAAGCTTTCTTT.

The genes are TRBV10-3 and TRBJ2-3, with 7 nucleotides matching TRBD2. V was pared by 0 bases and J by 4 bases, with 7 bases of the junction left unmatched. This CDR3 comprises 16 residues. CDR1 and CDR2 (germline): ENHRY, SYGVKD. The CDR3 nucleotides read TGTGCCATCAGTGAGTCGGGGGGGAGTACCGCAGATACGCAGTATTTT. Protein product: CAISESGGSTADTQYF.

The chain couples TRBV27 to TRBJ2-7, with D maybe TRBD2 (6 bases). The CDR3 length is 13 residues. The V gene lost 8 bases and the J gene lost 3 bases, with 14 bases spanning the gap. Germline-derived CDR1 and CDR2 are MNHEY and SMNVEV (reference sequence). CDR3 DNA sequence: TGTGCCAGCGGTTATCGGGGGAACTACGAGCAGTACTTC. It specifies CASGYRGNYEQYF.

At least ten counts were recorded for this clonotype. The chain links TRBV7-2 to TRBJ2-2; no reliable D call. CDR3 length: 16 residues. V was cut by 3 bases and J by 4 bases, with 15 bases left in between. CDR1 is SGHTA, CDR2 FQGNSA, per germline. The CDR3 loop is CASSLTPLPTTGELFF. CDR3 bases: TGTGCCAGCAGCTTGACTCCCCTTCCGACCACCGGGGAGCTGTTTTTT.

For this clonotype: A much larger clone lies one base from this, so it may be a read error. This chain links TRBV28 with TRBJ2-4, with a weak D call TRBD2 (5 bases). Germline V gene lookup returns CDR1 MDHEN and CDR2 SYDVKM. The CDR3 is 15 amino acids. The CDR3 nucleotides read TGTGCCAGCAGTTTTGAGGACTTTGCCAAAAACGTTCAGTACTTC. Protein product: CASSFEDFAKNVQYF.

At least ten counts were recorded for this clonotype. This chain joins TRBV30 and TRBJ1-4; no definite D call. Germline assignment: CDR1 GTSNPN and CDR2 SVGIG (reference sequence). CDR3 length: 14 amino acids. Trimming pared 6 bases from V and 3 bases from J, leaving 14 bases between. The CDR3: CACLDLPANEKLFF. CDR3 DNA: TGTGCCTGCCTCGACCTCCCGGCTAATGAAAAACTGTTTTTT.

In its sample, this clonotype was seen a few times. The chain employs TRBV3-1 and TRBJ1-6; D gene uncertain. V lost 1 base, J lost 6 bases, and 10 bases lay in between. There are 15 residues in the CDR3. The germline V gene encodes CDR1 LGHDT and CDR2 YNNKEL (reference sequence). The CDR3 sequence is CASSQVTLINSPLHF. Written as DNA, the CDR3 is TGTGCCAGCAGCCAAGTGACTCTGATTAATTCACCCCTCCACTTT.

In this sample, this clonotype turned up many times. The chain uses TRBV20-1 and TRBJ2-5; the D gene is possibly TRBD1 (5 bases). CDR3 length: 15 residues. Trimming stripped 3 bases from V and 1 base from J, with 15 bases between. Germline assignment: CDR1 DFQATT and CDR2 SNEGSKA (reference sequence). CDR3 coding DNA: TGCAGTGCTAGTTCCCTTACAGGCCGCCAAGAGACCCAGTACTTC. The encoded protein is CSASSLTGRQETQYF.

The rearrangement links TRBV19 to TRBJ2-7; 8 bases map to TRBD1. The CDR3 totals 16 residues. Looked up from germline, CDR1 is LNHDA and CDR2 is SQIVND (reference sequence). J was trimmed by 5 bases and V by 3 bases; bases with no gene match: 12. The CDR3 here is CASSILRTGSSHEQYF. CDR3 sequence (DNA): TGTGCCAGTAGTATCCTCCGGACAGGGAGTAGCCACGAGCAGTACTTC.

This clonotype showed up many times. The chain recombines TRBV2 with TRBJ2-7, with D maybe TRBD2 (5 bases). This CDR3 has 12 residues. Trimming stripped 7 bases from V and 2 bases from J, with 9 bases between. Germline V gene sequence: CDR1 SNHLY, CDR2 FYNNEI. The CDR3 DNA follows: TGTGCCAGCAAACTAGGCCCCTACGAGCAGTACTTC. It codes for CASKLGPYEQYF.

In its sample, this clonotype was seen many times. This sequence joins TRBV20-1 and TRBJ1-5, with TRBD1 identical over 7 bases. The trim removed 3 bases at V and 2 bases at J, leaving 4 bases unmatched. The CDR3 runs to 14 residues. The germline V gene has CDR1 DFQATT and CDR2 SNEGSKA (reference sequence). In DNA, the CDR3 is TGCAGTGCTAGCACTGACAGGGGCAATCAGCCCCAGCATTTT. It translates to CSASTDRGNQPQHF.

This clonotype occurred a few times. The gene calls are TRBV7-9 and TRBJ2-1, with TRBD2 identical over 8 bases. Trimming at V came to 4 bases and at J to 7 bases, leaving 15 bases not matched to a gene. The CDR3 is 17 amino acids. Germline CDR1 and CDR2: SEHNR and FQNEAQ (reference sequence). The CDR3 protein is CASSSSRGGLQSNEQFF. CDR3 in DNA: TGTGCCAGCAGCTCATCACGGGGGGGCCTACAATCGAATGAGCAGTTCTTC. The whole variable domain, remainder taken from reference TRBV7-9 and TRBJ2-1, is DTGVSQNPRHKITKRGQNVTFRCDPISEHNRLYWYRQTLGQGPEFLTYFQNEAQLEKSRLLSDRFSAERPKGSFSTLEIQRTEQGDSAMYLCASSSSRGGLQSNEQFFGPGTRLTVL.

This chain's CDR3 is CASSYRPSGSTTGELFF. The CDR3 DNA reads TGTGCCAGCAGTTACCGACCTAGCGGGAGTACCACCGGGGAGCTGTTTTTT. V is TRBV6-5 and J is TRBJ2-2; 10 nucleotides match TRBD2. The V segment lost 2 bases and the J segment 4 bases; nucleotides outside the gene matches: 7. Looked up from germline, CDR1 is MNHEY and CDR2 is SVGAGI. The CDR3 is 17 amino acids.

This clonotype was recorded many times. The rearrangement uses TRBV27 and TRBJ2-7; TRBD2 matches at 10 bases. The CDR3 consists of 15 residues. Trimming took 4 bases from V and 6 from J; bases not matched to a gene: 9. The germline V gene encodes CDR1 MNHEY and CDR2 SMNVEV (reference sequence). For the CDR3, the DNA is TGTGCCAGCAGTTCAGCGGGAGGGCCAATTAGCGAGCAGTACTTC. Translation gives CASSSAGGPISEQYF.